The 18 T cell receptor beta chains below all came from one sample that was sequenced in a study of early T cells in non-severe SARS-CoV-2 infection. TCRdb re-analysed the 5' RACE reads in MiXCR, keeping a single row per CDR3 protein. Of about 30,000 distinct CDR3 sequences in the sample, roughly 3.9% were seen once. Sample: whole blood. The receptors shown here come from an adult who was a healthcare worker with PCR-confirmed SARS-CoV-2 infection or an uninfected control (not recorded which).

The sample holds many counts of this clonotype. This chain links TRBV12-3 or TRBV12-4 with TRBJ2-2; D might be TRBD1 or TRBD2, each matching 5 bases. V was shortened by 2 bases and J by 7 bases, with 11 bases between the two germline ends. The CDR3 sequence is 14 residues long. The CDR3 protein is CASSLRGANGELFF. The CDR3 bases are TGTGCCAGCAGTTTACGAGGGGCCAACGGGGAGCTGTTTTTT.

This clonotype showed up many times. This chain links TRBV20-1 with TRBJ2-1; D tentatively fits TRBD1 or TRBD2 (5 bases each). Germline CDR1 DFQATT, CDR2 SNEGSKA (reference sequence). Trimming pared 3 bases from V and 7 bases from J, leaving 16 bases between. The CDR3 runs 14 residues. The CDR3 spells CSARIQGAGNEQFF. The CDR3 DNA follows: TGCAGTGCTAGGATCCAGGGAGCAGGGAATGAGCAGTTCTTC.

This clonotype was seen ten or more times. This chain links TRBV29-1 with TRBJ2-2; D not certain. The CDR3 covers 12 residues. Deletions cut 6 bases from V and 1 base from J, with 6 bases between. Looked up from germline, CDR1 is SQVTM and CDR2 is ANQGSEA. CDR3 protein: CSVALNTGELFF. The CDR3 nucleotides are TGCAGCGTCGCCCTGAACACCGGGGAGCTGTTTTTT.

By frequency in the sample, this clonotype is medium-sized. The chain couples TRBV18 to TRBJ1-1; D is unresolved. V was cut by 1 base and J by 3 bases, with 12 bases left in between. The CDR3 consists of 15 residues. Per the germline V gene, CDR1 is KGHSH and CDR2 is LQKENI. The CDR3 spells CASSPLPPTHTEAFF. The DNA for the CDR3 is TGTGCCAGCTCACCACTGCCGCCGACTCACACTGAAGCTTTCTTT. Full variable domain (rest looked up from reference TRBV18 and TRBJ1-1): NAGVMQNPRHLVRRRGQEARLRCSPMKGHSHVYWYRQLPEEGLKFMVYLQKENIIDESGMPKERFSAEFPKEGPSILRIQQVVRGDSAAYFCASSPLPPTHTEAFFGQGTRLTVV.

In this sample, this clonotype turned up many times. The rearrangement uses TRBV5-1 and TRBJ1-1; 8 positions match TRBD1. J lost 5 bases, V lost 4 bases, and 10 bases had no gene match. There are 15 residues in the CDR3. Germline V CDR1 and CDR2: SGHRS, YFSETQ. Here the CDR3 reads CASSQLRQGRTEAFF. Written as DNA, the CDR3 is TGCGCCAGCAGCCAGCTAAGACAGGGGCGGACTGAAGCTTTCTTT.

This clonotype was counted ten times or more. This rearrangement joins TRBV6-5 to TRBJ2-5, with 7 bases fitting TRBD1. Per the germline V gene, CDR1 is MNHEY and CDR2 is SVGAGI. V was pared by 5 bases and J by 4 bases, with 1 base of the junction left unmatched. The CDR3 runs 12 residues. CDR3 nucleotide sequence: TGTGCCAGCAGTCGGGACAGAGAGACCCAGTACTTC. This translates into CASSRDRETQYF.

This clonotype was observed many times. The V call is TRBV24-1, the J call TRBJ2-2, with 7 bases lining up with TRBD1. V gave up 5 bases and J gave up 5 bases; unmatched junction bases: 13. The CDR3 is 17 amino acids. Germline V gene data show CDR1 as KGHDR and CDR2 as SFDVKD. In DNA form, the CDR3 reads TGTGCCACCAGTGTTGGGGAACAGGGGATGAGGACCGGGGAGCTGTTTTTT. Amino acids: CATSVGEQGMRTGELFF.

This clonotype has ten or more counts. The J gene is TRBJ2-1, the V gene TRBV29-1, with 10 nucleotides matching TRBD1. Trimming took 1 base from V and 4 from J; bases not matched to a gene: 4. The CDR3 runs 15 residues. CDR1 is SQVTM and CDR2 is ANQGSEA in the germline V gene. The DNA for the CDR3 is TGCAGCGTTGAAGGGACAGGGGGACCTTACAATGAGCAGTTCTTC. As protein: CSVEGTGGPYNEQFF.

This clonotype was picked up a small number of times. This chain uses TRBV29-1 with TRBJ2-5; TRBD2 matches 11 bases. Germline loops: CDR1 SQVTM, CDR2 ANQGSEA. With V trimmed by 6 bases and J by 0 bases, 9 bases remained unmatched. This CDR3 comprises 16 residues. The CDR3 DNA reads TGCAGCGTCCCCGGGACTAGCGGATGGTACCAAGAGACCCAGTACTTC. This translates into CSVPGTSGWYQETQYF.

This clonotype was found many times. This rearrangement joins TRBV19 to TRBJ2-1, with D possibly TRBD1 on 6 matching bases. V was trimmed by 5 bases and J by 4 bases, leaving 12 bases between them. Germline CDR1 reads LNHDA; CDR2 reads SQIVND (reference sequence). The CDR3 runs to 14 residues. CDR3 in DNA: TGTGCCAGTAGTTCAGGGACAACTTACAATGAGCAGTTCTTC. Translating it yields CASSSGTTYNEQFF.

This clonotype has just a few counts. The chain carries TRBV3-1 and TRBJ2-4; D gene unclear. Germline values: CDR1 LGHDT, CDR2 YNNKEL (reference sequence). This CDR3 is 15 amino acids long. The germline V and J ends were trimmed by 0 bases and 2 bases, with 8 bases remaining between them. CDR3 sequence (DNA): TGTGCCAGCAGCCAAGACGTCTTAACCAAAAACATTCAGTACTTC. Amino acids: CASSQDVLTKNIQYF.

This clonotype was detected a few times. CDR3 bases: TGTGCCAGCAGACCGAGCGGGACAGGTTATCAGCCCCAGCATTTT. The encoded protein is CASRPSGTGYQPQHF. J is TRBJ1-5 and V is TRBV28; 8 bases agree with TRBD1. With 6 bases clipped from V and 5 bases from J, the junction kept 9 bases outside the gene matches. The V gene's germline CDR1 is MDHEN and CDR2 SYDVKM. This CDR3 spans 15 amino acids.

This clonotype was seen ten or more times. In DNA, the CDR3 is TGCAGTGCCGCCGGACAGGGATACAATCAGCCCCAGCATTTT. Amino acids: CSAAGQGYNQPQHF. The chain links TRBV20-1 to TRBJ1-5, with TRBD1 matching over 8 bases. With V trimmed by 6 bases and J by 3 bases, 7 bases remained unmatched. Germline V gene sequence: CDR1 DFQATT, CDR2 SNEGSKA (reference sequence). The CDR3 has 14 amino acids.

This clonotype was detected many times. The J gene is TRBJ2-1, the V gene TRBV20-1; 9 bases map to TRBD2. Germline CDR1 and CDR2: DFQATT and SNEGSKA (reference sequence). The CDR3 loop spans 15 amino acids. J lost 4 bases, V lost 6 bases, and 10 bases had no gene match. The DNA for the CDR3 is TGCAGTGCCTCAGAAAGCCTAGCGGGATACAATGAGCAGTTCTTC. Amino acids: CSASESLAGYNEQFF.

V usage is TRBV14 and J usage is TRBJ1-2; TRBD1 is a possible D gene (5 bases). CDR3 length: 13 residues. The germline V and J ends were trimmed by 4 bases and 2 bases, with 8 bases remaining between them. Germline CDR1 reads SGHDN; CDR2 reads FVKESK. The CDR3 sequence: CASSPGTNYGYTF. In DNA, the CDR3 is TGTGCCAGCAGCCCGGGGACGAACTATGGCTACACCTTC.

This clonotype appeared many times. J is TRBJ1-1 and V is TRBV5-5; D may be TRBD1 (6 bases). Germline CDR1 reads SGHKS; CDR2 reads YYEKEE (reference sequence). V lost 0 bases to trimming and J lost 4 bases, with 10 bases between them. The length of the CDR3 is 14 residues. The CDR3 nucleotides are TGTGCCAGCAGCTTGGATCGGGGGCTCACTGAAGCTTTCTTT. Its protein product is CASSLDRGLTEAFF.

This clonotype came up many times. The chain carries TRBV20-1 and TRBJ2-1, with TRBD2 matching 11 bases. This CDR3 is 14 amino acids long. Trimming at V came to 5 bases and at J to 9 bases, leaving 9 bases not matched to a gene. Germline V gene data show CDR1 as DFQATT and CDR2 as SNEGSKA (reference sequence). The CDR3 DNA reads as TGCAGTGCTGTTGGACTAGCGGGCGTCGGTGAGCAGTTCTTC. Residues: CSAVGLAGVGEQFF.

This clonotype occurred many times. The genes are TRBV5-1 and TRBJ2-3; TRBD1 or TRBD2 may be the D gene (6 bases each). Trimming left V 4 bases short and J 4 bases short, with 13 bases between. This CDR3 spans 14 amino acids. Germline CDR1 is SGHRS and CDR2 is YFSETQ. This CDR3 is CASSQVGGADTQYF. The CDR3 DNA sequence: TGCGCCAGCAGCCAGGTGGGGGGCGCAGATACGCAGTATTTT.